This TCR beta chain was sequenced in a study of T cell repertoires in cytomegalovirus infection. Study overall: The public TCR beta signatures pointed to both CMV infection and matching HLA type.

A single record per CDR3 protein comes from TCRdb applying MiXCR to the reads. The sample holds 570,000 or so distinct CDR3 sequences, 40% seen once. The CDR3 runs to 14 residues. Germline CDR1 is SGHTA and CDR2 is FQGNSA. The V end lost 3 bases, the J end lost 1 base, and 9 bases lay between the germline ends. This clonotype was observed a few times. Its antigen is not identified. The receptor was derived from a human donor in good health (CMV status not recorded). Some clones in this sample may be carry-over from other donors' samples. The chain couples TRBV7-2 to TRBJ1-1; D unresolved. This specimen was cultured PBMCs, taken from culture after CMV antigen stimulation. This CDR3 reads CASSFDSQNTEAFF. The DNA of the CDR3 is TGTGCCAGCAGCTTCGACTCACAGAACACTGAAGCTTTCTTT.